The 32 T cell receptor beta chains presented below share a single source sample, sequenced in a study of blood T cell repertoires in COVID-19. Using immunoSEQ multiplex PCR, the repertoire was profiled, and TCRdb retains in-frame clones only, with some absent. The sample has 78,000 or so clones; roughly 84% are singletons. The specimen was peripheral blood. These TCRs come from a woman in her sixties with acute or convalescent COVID-19.

In regard to this clone: The sample contains more than one DNA sequence encoding this CDR3. The chain employs TRBV30 and TRBJ1-1, with D tentatively TRBD1 (6 bases). Germline CDR1 GTSNPN, CDR2 SVGIG (reference sequence). Trimming shortened V by 0 bases and J by 1 base, and 12 bases separated the two germline ends. The length of the CDR3 is 15 residues. The CDR3 loop reads CAWSVWGGENTEAFF. The CDR3 nucleotides are TGTGCCTGGAGTGTCTGGGGGGGCGAGAACACTGAAGCTTTCTTT.

V and J are TRBV28 and TRBJ2-3, with 11 positions matching TRBD2. Looked up from germline, CDR1 is MDHEN and CDR2 is SYDVKM. The CDR3 is made up of 16 amino acids. Trimming took 2 bases from V and 2 from J; bases not matched to a gene: 3. CDR3 sequence (DNA): TGTGCCAGCAGTTTAAGGACTAGCGGGTACACAGATACGCAGTATTTT. This translates into CASSLRTSGYTDTQYF.

The V and J genes are TRBV6-5 and TRBJ2-7, with TRBD2 matching over 7 bases. J lost 0 bases, V lost 10 bases, and 9 bases had no gene match. The CDR3 has 14 residues. The germline gives CDR1 MNHEY, CDR2 SVGAGI. CDR3 region: CATDERGSSYEQYF. Here the CDR3 DNA reads TGTGCCACCGACGAGCGGGGTAGCTCCTACGAGCAGTACTTC.

This rearrangement joins TRBV5-6 to TRBJ2-7, with D uncertain. Germline CDR1 and CDR2: SGHDT and YYEEEE. Deletions cut 5 bases from V and 3 bases from J, with 6 bases between. The CDR3 covers 11 residues. CDR3 bases: TGTGCCAGCAGTTCGAGCTACGAGCAGTACTTC. It codes for CASSSSYEQYF. Variable domain in full (rest from reference TRBV5-6 and TRBJ2-7): DAGVTQSPTHLIKTRGQQVTLRCSPKSGHDTVSWYQQALGQGPQFIFQYYEEEERQRGNFPDRFSGHQFPNYSSELNVNALLLGDSALYLCASSSSYEQYFGPGTRLTVT.

Many counts were recorded for this clone. The chain couples TRBV7-8 to TRBJ1-6, with TRBD1 identical over 9 bases. V lost 0 bases and J lost 6; bases outside the gene matches: 3. This CDR3 contains 16 residues. Per the germline V gene, CDR1 is SGHVS and CDR2 is FQNEAQ. The CDR3 spells CASSLAGQGFNSPLHF. DNA for the CDR3: TGTGCCAGCAGCTTAGCGGGACAGGGTTTTAATTCACCCCTCCACTTT.

The chain uses TRBV11-2 and TRBJ2-7, with TRBD1 as a possible D gene (5 bases). This CDR3 is built from 15 residues. Trimming stripped 1 base from V and 4 bases from J, with 14 bases between. The germline CDR1 and CDR2 sequences are SGHAT and FQNNGV. This chain's CDR3 is CASSLAPGNRYEQYF. The CDR3 coding sequence is TGTGCCAGCAGCTTAGCACCAGGGAATCGGTACGAGCAGTACTTC.

The rearrangement uses TRBV3-1 (or the pseudogene TRBV3-2) and TRBJ1-2; 9 nucleotides align to TRBD1. The germline gives CDR1 LGHDT, CDR2 YNNKEL (reference sequence). This CDR3 region has 18 residues. J gave up 0 bases and V 0 bases, and 8 bases lay outside the gene matches. The CDR3 DNA follows: TGTGCCAGCAGCCAAGATCGGAGGACAGGGGTAGCTAACTATGGCTACACCTTC. Translation: CASSQDRRTGVANYGYTF.

The genes are TRBV4-1 and TRBJ2-1, with D possibly TRBD2 on 7 matching bases. Germline V gives CDR1 MGHRA, CDR2 YSYEKL. V was clipped by 0 bases and J by 6 bases, with 15 bases between them. There are 16 residues in the CDR3. CDR3 protein: CASSQESGGPRNEQFF. CDR3 in DNA: TGCGCCAGCAGCCAAGAATCCGGGGGGCCGCGCAATGAGCAGTTCTTC.

The rearrangement uses TRBV6-1 and TRBJ1-5, with a tentative D call TRBD1 (5 bases). CDR3 length: 16 residues. With 0 bases removed from V and 1 base from J, the gap between germline ends came to 10 bases. Germline assignment: CDR1 MNHNS and CDR2 SASEGT. Here the CDR3 DNA reads TGTGCCAGCAGTGAAGCGGCCAGGGTAAGCAATCAGCCCCAGCATTTT. Translating it yields CASSEAARVSNQPQHF.

The rearrangement links TRBV27 to TRBJ2-1; TRBD2 matches 12 bases. J lost 2 bases, V lost 6 bases, and 8 bases had no gene match. The germline gives CDR1 MNHEY, CDR2 SMNVEV (reference sequence). This CDR3 region has 17 residues. The DNA of the CDR3 is TGTGCCAGCAGCCAGACTAGCGGGGGTCCCCCCTACAATGAGCAGTTCTTC. It encodes CASSQTSGGPPYNEQFF.

V and J are TRBV12-3 or TRBV12-4 and TRBJ1-1; D gene uncertain. V shed 4 bases and J shed 4 bases, with 10 bases lying between them. The CDR3 runs to 13 residues. CDR3 in DNA: TGTGCCAGCAGTTCCGGACGGGGCACTGAAGCTTTCTTT. It translates to CASSSGRGTEAFF.

The chain carries TRBV6-2 or TRBV6-3 and TRBJ1-1; the D gene is possibly TRBD1 (6 bases). V lost 6 bases, J lost 4 bases, and 15 bases lay in between. This CDR3 is built from 14 residues. Germline values: CDR1 MNHEY, CDR2 SVGEGT. CDR3 sequence reads: CASSFRGWGTEAFF. CDR3 in DNA: TGTGCCAGCAGCTTCAGGGGTTGGGGCACTGAAGCTTTCTTT.

The rearrangement links TRBV6-1 to TRBJ2-7; D is ambiguous. The germline gives CDR1 MNHNS, CDR2 SASEGT. This CDR3 is built from 17 residues. V was trimmed by 2 bases and J by 4 bases, leaving 21 bases between them. This CDR3 reads CASSELRRAPQRYEQYF. DNA for the CDR3: TGTGCCAGCAGTGAACTGAGGAGAGCTCCGCAAAGGTACGAGCAGTACTTC.

This clone was counted only a few times. V and J are TRBV6-2 or TRBV6-3 and TRBJ2-1; D perhaps matches TRBD2 (6 bases). Trimming left V 5 bases short and J 4 bases short, with 12 bases between. CDR3 size: 14 residues. The germline V gene encodes CDR1 MNHEY and CDR2 SVGEGT. The CDR3 DNA sequence: TGTGCCAGCAGTGCGGAGGGTGAATACAATGAGCAGTTCTTC. Translated, it gives CASSAEGEYNEQFF.

This clone was recorded a few times. The gene calls are TRBV9 and TRBJ2-2, with TRBD1 matching over 9 bases. V shed 3 bases and J 7 bases; nucleotides not matched to a gene: 10. The CDR3 consists of 16 residues. The V gene's germline CDR1 is SGDLS and CDR2 YYNGEE. Written as DNA, the CDR3 is TGTGCCAGCAGCGCACAGGGGGCGCCTATAGGCGGGGAGCTGTTTTTT. This gives the protein CASSAQGAPIGGELFF.

The chain is built from TRBV27 and TRBJ1-3, with D unclear. Germline V gene lookup returns CDR1 MNHEY and CDR2 SMNVEV (reference sequence). There are 16 residues in the CDR3. V shed 5 bases and J shed 0 bases, with 14 bases lying between them. CDR3: CASSALSSGSGNTIYF. DNA for the CDR3: TGTGCCAGCAGTGCCCTATCGAGTGGCTCTGGAAACACCATATATTTT.

The chain has TRBV5-1 and TRBJ1-1; TRBD1 might be the D (5 bases). The V gene lost 0 bases and the J gene lost 1 base, with 7 bases spanning the gap. The CDR3 extends over 14 amino acids. Germline V gene lookup returns CDR1 SGHRS and CDR2 YFSETQ. The CDR3, as DNA: TGCGCCAGCAGCTTGGGAACAGGGAACACTGAAGCTTTCTTT. This sequence encodes CASSLGTGNTEAFF.

The V call is TRBV2, the J call TRBJ2-7; D unresolved. This CDR3 comprises 15 residues. The V gene's germline CDR1 is SNHLY and CDR2 FYNNEI. V was trimmed by 5 bases and J by 13 bases, leaving 27 bases between them. CDR3 amino acids: CASSTQVSAPVRCYF. The CDR3 DNA follows: TGTGCCAGCAGTACCCAGGTGTCCGCCCCAGTTAGGTGCTACTTC.

The rearrangement uses TRBV19 and TRBJ2-7; D unclear. The CDR3 contains 11 residues. Trimming left V 5 bases short and J 3 bases short, with 5 bases between. In germline, CDR1 is LNHDA, CDR2 SQIVND (reference sequence). In DNA, the CDR3 is TGTGCCAGTAGTCGAGACTACGAGCAGTACTTC. Its protein is CASSRDYEQYF.

V usage is TRBV24-1 and J usage is TRBJ2-5, with 7 bases matching TRBD1. The CDR3 runs to 14 residues. With 5 bases clipped from V and 5 bases from J, the junction kept 7 bases outside the gene matches. The germline CDR1 and CDR2 sequences are KGHDR and SFDVKD. CDR3 coding DNA: TGTGCCACCAGTGCCGGTGACAGGGACGAGACCCAGTACTTC. Amino acid sequence: CATSAGDRDETQYF.

The V gene is TRBV30, the J gene TRBJ2-4; 7 bases align to TRBD1. V trimming: 4 bases; J trimming: 11 bases; junction bases outside the gene matches: 5. The CDR3 extends over 11 amino acids. Per the germline V gene, CDR1 is GTSNPN and CDR2 is SVGIG (reference sequence). CDR3 coding DNA: TGTGCCTGGACTGGAACAGGGGTTCAGTACTTC. Residues: CAWTGTGVQYF.

The V and J genes are TRBV9 and TRBJ2-7, with TRBD1 matching over 10 bases. The CDR3 runs to 16 residues. Germline trimming cut 3 bases from V and 2 bases from J; bases unmatched to any gene: 8. Germline V lookup: CDR1 SGDLS, CDR2 YYNGEE. The CDR3 protein is CASSGRQGASPYEQYF. The CDR3 DNA is TGTGCCAGCAGCGGTAGACAGGGGGCGTCCCCCTACGAGCAGTACTTC.

This chain links TRBV13 with TRBJ2-7; D remains unclear. The germline V and J ends were trimmed by 2 bases and 4 bases, with 9 bases remaining between them. The CDR3 has 13 residues. CDR1 is PRHDT, CDR2 FYEKMQ, per germline (reference sequence). The CDR3 bases are TGTGCCAGCAGCTTAAGCGCCAGATACGAGCAGTACTTC. Its protein product is CASSLSARYEQYF.

This chain uses TRBV12-3 or TRBV12-4 with TRBJ2-1, with no clear D. The length of the CDR3 is 13 residues. The V end lost 6 bases, the J end lost 0 bases, and 6 bases lay between the germline ends. The CDR3 is CASRRSSYNEQFF. As DNA, the CDR3 is TGTGCCAGCAGACGGAGCTCCTACAATGAGCAGTTCTTC.

The chain combines TRBV11-2 with TRBJ1-3; 7 bases line up with TRBD1. CDR3 length: 16 amino acids. The germline V gene encodes CDR1 SGHAT and CDR2 FQNNGV. The V gene end was trimmed by 5 bases and the J gene end by 3 bases; junction bases not matched to a gene: 10. In DNA form, the CDR3 reads TGTGCCAGCAGCCTACCAGGGGGAGTGAGTGGAAACACCATATATTTT. It codes for CASSLPGGVSGNTIYF.

Turning to this clone: Other DNA sequences within the sample encode an identical CDR3. The V call is TRBV6-1, the J call TRBJ1-6; D possibly corresponds to TRBD1 (6 bases). Trimming took off 1 base at V and 7 bases at J, with 8 bases between the two ends. Germline values: CDR1 MNHNS, CDR2 SASEGT. CDR3 length: 14 residues. The CDR3 DNA is TGTGCCAGCAGTGAAGGCCAGGGGAATTCACCCCTCCACTTT. As protein: CASSEGQGNSPLHF.

There are a few counts of this clone. This chain uses TRBV30 with TRBJ1-6; the D gene is possibly TRBD1 (5 bases). Deletions cut 2 bases from V and 7 bases from J, with 9 bases between. CDR1 GTSNPN and CDR2 SVGIG come from the germline V gene (reference sequence). CDR3 length equals 13 residues. CDR3 DNA: TGTGCCTGGAGTAGTCAGGGAAATTCACCCCTCCACTTT. Translated, it gives CAWSSQGNSPLHF.

The chain combines TRBV19 with TRBJ2-1, with D tentatively TRBD1 (5 bases). Germline assignment: CDR1 LNHDA and CDR2 SQIVND (reference sequence). There are 12 residues in the CDR3. Deletions cut 4 bases from V and 9 bases from J, with 10 bases between. CDR3 sequence: CASSNRRGEQFF. CDR3 in DNA: TGTGCCAGTAGTAATAGAAGGGGTGAGCAGTTCTTC.

This clone was counted once. The rearrangement uses TRBV19 and TRBJ1-1; no reliable D call. This CDR3 comprises 14 residues. Germline V CDR1 and CDR2: LNHDA, SQIVND (reference sequence). The V end was cut by 3 bases, the J end by 3 bases, with 11 bases between. CDR3 DNA sequence: TGTGCCAGTAGTATGAGAACGATGTACACTGAAGCTTTCTTT. Translated: CASSMRTMYTEAFF.

The chain recombines TRBV10-3 with TRBJ1-1; 8 bases match TRBD1. Trimming removed 2 bases from V and 4 bases from J; junction bases left unmatched: 0. CDR3 length equals 13 residues. Germline values: CDR1 ENHRY, CDR2 SYGVKD. CDR3 sequence (DNA): TGTGCCATCAGTGAGACAGGGGGCACTGAAGCTTTCTTT. Encoded protein: CAISETGGTEAFF.

The chain joins TRBV5-1 to TRBJ2-3; tentatively, D is TRBD1 (7 bases). This CDR3 is 15 amino acids long. In germline, CDR1 is SGHRS, CDR2 YFSETQ. V dropped 4 bases and J dropped 0 bases, with 12 bases sitting between them. The CDR3 region is CASSPGGTSTDTQYF. The CDR3 DNA is TGCGCCAGCAGCCCAGGGGGGACTAGCACAGATACGCAGTATTTT.

This rearrangement joins TRBV19 to TRBJ1-5, with D uncertain. This CDR3 is 14 amino acids long. Trimming pared 5 bases from V and 1 base from J, leaving 9 bases between. Germline V gene lookup returns CDR1 LNHDA and CDR2 SQIVND (reference sequence). CDR3 amino acids: CASSAFGSNQPQHF. In nucleotides, the CDR3 is TGTGCCAGTAGTGCATTCGGGAGCAATCAGCCCCAGCATTTT.